The T cell receptor beta chain described here comes from a study of T cell clones after liver transplantation (dated by TCRdb to about 2019). About the full investigation: The samples were obtained from ITN030ST, a randomized trial that attempted immunosuppression withdrawal within 2 years after liver transplantation. As an antigen-independent comparator for donor-reactive sequences, third party-reactive TCRbeta sequences were also identified from pre-transplant MLRs. Until randomization at 12-24 months post-transplant, subjects were given standard immunosuppression, with no induction therapy. Tolerance was defined as complete immunosuppression withdrawal for at least one year with no rise in liver enzymes beyond twice the upper limit of normal. Donor-reactive T cell clones were identified by TCRbeta sequencing following a pre-transplant mixed lymphocyte reaction and were subsequently tracked in post-transplant blood. Of the eight recipients, a few were HCV-positive, while the remaining recipients had been transplanted for non-autoimmune, non-viral indications. Blood samples were collected pre-transplant, then pre-randomization ahead of withdrawal, and finally post-randomization once withdrawal had either been completed or failed. Of the 8 liver transplant recipients making up the studied cohort, 3 were classified as tolerant and 5 as non-tolerant. General findings and caveats noted by the study authors: Once repertoire turnover was taken into account, donor-reactive detection showed a significant reduction for CD4 in 7 of 8 subjects and for CD8 in 8 of 8. A significant post-transplant decrease in circulating donor-reactive CD4 TCRbeta sequences was observed in 5 of 8 subjects, irrespective of tolerance or HCV status. In a couple of subjects, low numbers of available donor cells limited the measurable donor-reactive repertoire. Conclusions were preliminary, limited by small, heterogeneous patient numbers and non-standardized post-transplant time points. Because no allograft tissue specimens were available, donor-reactive T cells may have migrated into the graft instead of being deleted. A greater decline was seen for donor-reactive sequences than for third party-reactive sequences, suggesting partial antigen-specific deletion unrelated to withdrawal success.

Frozen genomic DNA underwent high-throughput TCRbeta CDR3 sequencing by immunoSEQ, including PCR amplification, mapping, bias correction and internal controls. The original methods were these. Only productive rearrangements were retained, with each unique TCRbeta sequence defined by its CDR3 nucleotide sequence together with its V and J gene. For a sequence to be called donor-reactive, it needed a frequency of at least 0.01% and at least 5-fold expansion in CFSE-low cells compared with unstimulated pre-transplant cells. To ensure at least 90% detection power, minimum frequency thresholds were set for each subject based on that subject's lowest-template unstimulated sample. Repertoire turnover was measured by Jensen-Shannon divergence between the top 1000 TCRbeta sequences post- and pre-transplant. Two-sided Fisher's exact tests were used to test for changes in the detection of donor-reactive sequences. TCRdb holds this immuneACCESS table with in-frame rearrangements only. Some clones are missing; in checked studies, unresolved V genes explain under half, and the rest has no known cause. Clone size and the V and J calls come from that table; the DNA yielded D and trimming. The sample table shows tens of thousands of clones, and 90% are seen once. The ten most abundant clones make up approximately 2.5% of the sample.

Details on this clone: Its specific antigen is unknown. Per-base quality was not reported, and no clone a single base away is much larger than it.

A distance of 11 bases separates the germline ends of V and J, which lose 6 bases and 0 bases respectively. The germline V gene sets CDR1 to ENHRY and CDR2 to SYGVKD. From cysteine to phenylalanine, the CDR3 is 14 amino acids long. Only CDR3 DNA is held: 42 bases, read in frame from base 1. The time point tag for this specimen amounts to: pre-transplant. Thawed unstimulated PBMCs were stained for CD3, CD4 and CD8 and FACS-sorted into CD3+CD4+ and CD3+CD8+ populations. Randomization to immunosuppression withdrawal applied to every one of the 8 studied subjects. Genomic DNA was isolated with the Qiagen DNeasy Blood and Tissue Kit.

The source of this sequence is a human donor who received a liver transplant. Recombination linked TRBV10-3 to TRBJ1-1, and TRBD1 may be the D gene, going by 5 matching bases. The sample was CD4+ T cells from blood, taken before liver transplant. CDR3 sequence: CAIRISGLNTEAFF. The base sequence is TGTGCCATCAGGATTTCAGGGTTGAACACTGAAGCTTTCTTT.